The rows below give T cell receptor beta chains drawn from one sample of a study of blood T cell repertoires in COVID-19. Only in-frame clones appear in the TCRdb table, and some are missing; sequencing was by immunoSEQ multiplex PCR. The data contain about 100,000 clones, around four fifths of them singletons. The sample was peripheral blood. All receptors derive from a woman aged 70-85 years with acute or convalescent COVID-19. CDR3s include the opening cysteine and the closing phenylalanine or tryptophan. Each record gives: CDR3 DNA, CDR3 protein, clone size, D gene, J gene, V gene. The D gene is left open where the match is weak. Where a row states a size, it is once, few, many or the class of an expanded clone; other rows omit it.

DNA: TGTGCCAGCAGCTTAGCACGGGGGACTGAAGCTTTCTTT; CDR3: CASSLARGTEAFF; size: NA; D: NA; J: TRBJ1-1; V: TRBV11-2
DNA: TGTGCCAGCAGCGTAGCTGCGGGGGTGCCCAATGAGCAGTTCTTC; CDR3: CASSVAAGVPNEQFF; size: NA; D: TRBD2; J: TRBJ2-1; V: TRBV9
DNA: TGTGCCAGCAGCCGTTTAGAGGTTATGAACACTGAAGCTTTCTTT; CDR3: CASSRLEVMNTEAFF; size: few; D: NA; J: TRBJ1-1; V: TRBV5-6
DNA: TGTGCCAGCAGCTTGAAAGGCTCCCTAGTCAGTGGCTACACCTTC; CDR3: CASSLKGSLVSGYTF; size: NA; D: NA; J: TRBJ1-2; V: TRBV5-8
DNA: TGTGCCAGCACTACCGACAGGGGGCGGCAAAACATTCAGTACTTC; CDR3: CASTTDRGRQNIQYF; size: NA; D: TRBD1; J: TRBJ2-4; V: TRBV6-5
DNA: TGTGCCAGCCGCTCGGGGACAGGGGACACCGGGGAGCTGTTTTTT; CDR3: CASRSGTGDTGELFF; size: NA; D: TRBD1; J: TRBJ2-2; V: TRBV28
DNA: TGTGCCAGCAGCTGGAACAGGGTGCAGCCCCAGCATTTT; CDR3: CASSWNRVQPQHF; size: NA; D: NA; J: TRBJ1-5; V: TRBV5-6
DNA: TGTGCCAGCAGCCCCGTCGGGGATAATTCACCCCTCCACTTT; CDR3: CASSPVGDNSPLHF; size: NA; D: NA; J: TRBJ1-6; V: TRBV7-8
DNA: TGTGCCAGCAGGGACACAGCAAGCTCTGGAAACACCATATATTTT; CDR3: CASRDTASSGNTIYF; size: NA; D: NA; J: TRBJ1-3; V: TRBV6-5
DNA: TGTGCCAGCAGTACCCGGACTAGCGGGGGTGGAGATACGCAGTATTTT; CDR3: CASSTRTSGGGDTQYF; size: NA; D: TRBD2; J: TRBJ2-3; V: TRBV27
DNA: TGCGCCAGCAGCCTAGGGACAGGGGCGAACACCGGGGAGCTGTTTTTT; CDR3: CASSLGTGANTGELFF; size: NA; D: TRBD1; J: TRBJ2-2; V: TRBV4-3
DNA: TGTGCTAGTGGTTTGACACAGGGGGCATTTTTGACCGGGGAGCTGTTTTTT; CDR3: CASGLTQGAFLTGELFF; size: NA; D: TRBD1; J: TRBJ2-2; V: TRBV12-5
DNA: TGCGCCAGCAGCCCCAAACAGGGAAAGAACACTGAAGCTTTCTTT; CDR3: CASSPKQGKNTEAFF; size: once; D: NA; J: TRBJ1-1; V: TRBV4-3
DNA: TGCGCCAGCAGCGAGGACAGGCCCCCTAACTATGGCTACACCTTC; CDR3: CASSEDRPPNYGYTF; size: NA; D: TRBD1; J: TRBJ1-2; V: TRBV5-1
DNA: TGTGCCAGCAGACAGGGTTTGGGCTACACCTTC; CDR3: CASRQGLGYTF; size: NA; D: NA; J: TRBJ1-2; V: TRBV12-3/TRBV12-4
DNA: TGTGCCAGCAGCCAAGATGGGCCACCGAACACTGAAGCTTTCTTT; CDR3: CASSQDGPPNTEAFF; size: NA; D: NA; J: TRBJ1-1; V: TRBV4-2
DNA: TGTGCCAGCAGAATAACCGGGACACTCACAACCGGGGAGCTGTTTTTT; CDR3: CASRITGTLTTGELFF; size: NA; D: NA; J: TRBJ2-2; V: TRBV6-6
DNA: TGCGCCAGCAGTCCCGTTGGGAGTCAGAACACCGGGGAGCTGTTTTTT; CDR3: CASSPVGSQNTGELFF; size: many; D: NA; J: TRBJ2-2; V: TRBV23-1
DNA: TGTGCCAGCAGCAGGACTAGAAAGGTCGGGGAGCTGTTTTTT; CDR3: CASSRTRKVGELFF; size: once; D: TRBD2; J: TRBJ2-2; V: TRBV3-1/TRBV3-2
DNA: TGTGCCAGCAGCCCAGAGGACAGGGGCCCTAGCAATCAGCCCCAGCATTTT; CDR3: CASSPEDRGPSNQPQHF; size: NA; D: TRBD1; J: TRBJ1-5; V: TRBV7-2
DNA: TGTGCCAGCAGTTACGCCCACCCGGGAGCTGGAAACACCATATATTTT; CDR3: CASSYAHPGAGNTIYF; size: few; D: NA; J: TRBJ1-3; V: TRBV6-5
DNA: TGCGCCAGCAGCGAGGGGGTCCGAGGGACTGAAGCTTTCTTT; CDR3: CASSEGVRGTEAFF; size: NA; D: NA; J: TRBJ1-1; V: TRBV5-1
DNA: TGTGCCAGCTCGAGTCTCGGCTACACCTTC; CDR3: CASSSLGYTF; size: NA; D: NA; J: TRBJ1-2; V: TRBV28
DNA: TGTGCCTGGAGTGTGAGAGGTGAGCAGTTCTTC; CDR3: CAWSVRGEQFF; size: NA; D: NA; J: TRBJ2-1; V: TRBV30
DNA: TGTGCCAGCAGCCCAGCCGGGACAGGATCTGGGGCCAACGTCCTGACTTTC; CDR3: CASSPAGTGSGANVLTF; size: few; D: TRBD1; J: TRBJ2-6; V: TRBV5-4
DNA: TGTGCCAGCAGCTTAGGACTGAAAGGGCCGTCGGGGGCTGAAGCTTTCTTT; CDR3: CASSLGLKGPSGAEAFF; size: NA; D: NA; J: TRBJ1-1; V: TRBV7-2
DNA: TGCGCCAGCAGTCGGGACTTCCATGAGCAGTTCTTC; CDR3: CASSRDFHEQFF; size: NA; D: NA; J: TRBJ2-1; V: TRBV10-1
DNA: TGTGCCAGCAGTCTAACAGGCGGCTATGGCTACACCTTC; CDR3: CASSLTGGYGYTF; size: NA; D: NA; J: TRBJ1-2; V: TRBV27
DNA: TGTGCCAGCTCAACACAACCAGTAAGCTCTGGAAACACCATATATTTT; CDR3: CASSTQPVSSGNTIYF; size: once; D: NA; J: TRBJ1-3; V: TRBV18
DNA: TGTGCCAGCAAACCCCTTGGAACAGGGTCGGCCACCGGGGAGCTGTTTTTT; CDR3: CASKPLGTGSATGELFF; size: NA; D: NA; J: TRBJ2-2; V: TRBV28
DNA: TGTGCCTGGAGTGTACCCCAGGGAACTAGCAATCAGCCCCAGCATTTT; CDR3: CAWSVPQGTSNQPQHF; size: NA; D: NA; J: TRBJ1-5; V: TRBV30
DNA: TGTGCCAGCTCACGGGCAGACATGAACACTGAAGCTTTCTTT; CDR3: CASSRADMNTEAFF; size: NA; D: NA; J: TRBJ1-1; V: TRBV18
DNA: TGTGCCTGCTCCGGACAGGGGTCCTACGAGCAGTACTTC; CDR3: CACSGQGSYEQYF; size: NA; D: TRBD1; J: TRBJ2-7; V: TRBV30
DNA: TGCAGTGTAGGTACAGCCTATGGCTACACCTTC; CDR3: CSVGTAYGYTF; size: NA; D: NA; J: TRBJ1-2; V: TRBV20-1
DNA: TGTGCCAGTAGTAACCAGGGACAGCTAAATCAGCCCCAGCATTTT; CDR3: CASSNQGQLNQPQHF; size: NA; D: TRBD1; J: TRBJ1-5; V: TRBV19
DNA: TGCGCCAGCAGCTTGACCCAGGGGAACACTGAAGCTTTCTTT; CDR3: CASSLTQGNTEAFF; size: NA; D: NA; J: TRBJ1-1; V: TRBV5-1
DNA: TGTGCCAGTAGTATAGGTGCCGGGCCGGGGGAAGCCAAAAACATTCAGTACTTC; CDR3: CASSIGAGPGEAKNIQYF; size: NA; D: NA; J: TRBJ2-4; V: TRBV19
DNA: TGTGCCAGCAGGGACATCCAGAGCTCCTACAATGAGCAGTTCTTC; CDR3: CASRDIQSSYNEQFF; size: once; D: NA; J: TRBJ2-1; V: TRBV6-5
DNA: TGTGCCAGCTCACCACTCAGGGGGGGACAGGCCCTTGAAGCTTTCTTT; CDR3: CASSPLRGGQALEAFF; size: NA; D: TRBD1; J: TRBJ1-1; V: TRBV18
DNA: TGTGCCAGCAGCGCCCCACGGACAGGGCGGTATAATTCACCCCTCCACTTT; CDR3: CASSAPRTGRYNSPLHF; size: many; D: TRBD1; J: TRBJ1-6; V: TRBV9
DNA: TGTGCCAGCAGTACCTCGACAGGGGGTGAAGCTGAAGCTTTCTTT; CDR3: CASSTSTGGEAEAFF; size: NA; D: TRBD1; J: TRBJ1-1; V: TRBV6-6
DNA: TGTGCCACCCATGTACAGGGACCAGTGAACACTGAAGCTTTCTTT; CDR3: CATHVQGPVNTEAFF; size: NA; D: NA; J: TRBJ1-1; V: TRBV6-5